This TCR beta chain comes out of a study of tumor and adjacent non-tumor tissue in lung cancer. TCRbeta libraries were built with three rounds of nested PCR, modified from ARM-PCR. TCRdb called the multiplex PCR reads again in MiXCR, with one record for every CDR3 protein. This table holds under 80,000 distinct CDR3 sequences, around 82% found once. No cell sorting was done before RNA was extracted from the tissue. Distant lung tissue was collected more than 3 cm away from the tumor edge. Note on this clonotype: What it binds is unknown. At one end the junction does not follow the germline gene, possibly because of a read error.

General observations from the study: Tumor tissue had significantly higher TCR diversity than normal lung. Normal lung showed higher cumulative top 100 clone frequency than tumor.

The sample comprised distant non-tumor lung tissue. The sequence was collected from a man between 60 and 75 years old with non-small cell lung cancer.

The CDR3 sequence: CAISLGLGTQPQHF. The DNA of the CDR3 is TGTGCCATCAGCTTAGGACTGGGAACTCAGCCCCAGCATTTT. The chain uses TRBV5-5 and TRBJ1-5; no reliable D call. This CDR3 has 14 residues. The V gene's germline CDR1 is SGHKS and CDR2 YYEKEE (reference sequence).